This TCR beta chain comes out of a study of T cells after yellow fever vaccination (dated by TCRdb to about 2019). Looking at the study overall: The SMART-Seq v4 Ultra Low Input RNA kit was used to prepare libraries from fractions with low cell numbers. Bulk TCR alpha and beta repertoires were sequenced longitudinally to track T-cell clones before and after primary and booster YFV17D yellow fever vaccination. Two healthy male donors, one aged 18 to 30 and one aged 30 to 40 years, made up the cohort. Bulk PBMC replicates and cell subsets were isolated from blood drawn at multiple timepoints before and after both primary and secondary immunization. Beyond this particular receptor, the publication reports: Only a couple of donors were included in the study, so the extent to which the findings can be generalized is limited. A small fraction of clonotypes showed up in both the CD4 and CD8 compartments, probably as a result of convergent recombination. Computational filtering was required because FACS-sorted repertoires could contain abundant contaminating clonotypes from the bulk population. The secondary T-cell response was weaker than the primary response but faster, peaking on day 5 instead of day 15. Most clones expanded after primary vaccination (96% of CD4 and 88% of CD8) were re-detected after the booster, suggesting that broad memory maintenance occurred.

TCR cDNA was synthesized by 5'RACE template switching, through which a universal primer site and unique molecular identifiers were introduced. Priming of cDNA synthesis was performed from both the TCR alpha and TCR beta constant segments. Libraries were amplified in two PCR steps, with sample barcodes and sequencing adapters added in the second step. Sequencing of libraries was performed on Illumina HiSeq 2500 (2x100 bp) or NovaSeq (2x150 bp). The original methods were these. Reads were demultiplexed and collapsed into UMI consensus sequences with MIGEC, and V(D)J alignment was performed with MiXCR. Vaccine-responding clonotypes were defined with edgeR using replicate PBMC samples, requiring FDR below 0.01 and a log2 fold change above 5 up to day 15. Bulk clonotypes were assigned CD4 or CD8 identity according to which sequenced CD4 or CD8 repertoire held them at higher abundance. TCRdb reanalyzed the raw reads on its own, using fastp at Q25 for trimming and MiXCR for clone calling, and kept in-frame beta chains. Each record represents a unique CDR3 protein, reported with the most common genes and DNA among its rows. The V and J calls shown here were made by TCRdb, not taken from the authors' results. This sample gives 600,000 to 750,000 distinct CDR3 sequences in total; 9% to 15% of them show up just once. Under 15% of the sample lies in the top ten.

Concerning this clonotype itself: This receptor's antigen is unknown. Nothing much larger sits one base from this clone, and base qualities are not available.

The treatment or condition label, read with the paper, signifies: live attenuated yellow fever vaccine strain. At every blood-draw timepoint, two biological replicates of bulk PBMCs were collected. PBMCs were isolated from peripheral blood using a standard Ficoll-Paque protocol. TriZol was used to extract RNA from bulk PBMCs, from CD4 and CD8 fractions, and from dextramer-positive and dextramer-negative fractions. From the cysteine through the phenylalanine, the CDR3 covers 15 amino acids. Here the CDR3 DNA is all that survives: 45 bases in frame from base 1. The germline V gene (reference sequence) supplies CDR1 SEHNR and CDR2 FQNEAQ. V lost 2 bases and J lost 6 bases; the stretch between them is 16 bases long.

This material consisted of PBMCs, taken on the day of the yellow fever booster vaccination. The chain links TRBV7-9 with TRBJ1-2; the best D guess is TRBD1, with 5 bases matching. The sequence derives from a man aged 30 to 45 who received the YFV17D yellow fever vaccine. The sequenced DNA is TGTGCCAGCAGCTTAAGAGGGGATCGATTGGATGGCTACACCTTC. This yields the protein CASSLRGDRLDGYTF.